A selection of T cell receptor beta chains follows, all from one sample in a study of cytomegalovirus exposure and HLA in healthy donors. The protocol was immunoSEQ multiplex PCR, while the TCRdb copy is restricted to in-frame clones and leaves out a portion. Counted here are about 130,000 clones, around 82% occurring once; the ten biggest clones make up more than 1%. The specimen was PBMCs. These receptors were taken from a female donor in good health and CMV-seronegative. CDR3s include the opening cysteine and the closing phenylalanine or tryptophan. Fields, in order: J gene, V gene, clone size, D gene, CDR3 protein, CDR3 DNA. D genes are given only for firm matches. Rows give clone size only sometimes, using once, few, many, or a class for an expanded clone.

j_gene: TRBJ2-1; v_gene: TRBV10-1; abundance: once; d_gene: .; CDR3aa: CASSELRQKNEQFF; CDR3nt: TGCGCCAGCAGTGAATTACGACAAAAAAATGAGCAGTTCTTC
j_gene: TRBJ1-2; v_gene: TRBV5-4; abundance: .; d_gene: TRBD1; CDR3aa: CASSLDTTGGPYGYTF; CDR3nt: TGTGCCAGCAGCTTGGATACGACAGGGGGCCCGTATGGCTACACCTTC
j_gene: TRBJ2-7; v_gene: TRBV27; abundance: .; d_gene: TRBD2; CDR3aa: CASSLSSPGSGRHYEQYF; CDR3nt: TGTGCCAGCAGTTTGAGTTCCCCAGGTAGCGGGAGGCACTACGAGCAGTACTTC
j_gene: TRBJ1-2; v_gene: TRBV5-5; abundance: once; d_gene: .; CDR3aa: CASSLAPPRQGTFYGYTF; CDR3nt: TGTGCCAGCAGCTTGGCCCCACCTCGGCAGGGGACATTTTATGGCTACACCTTC
j_gene: TRBJ2-1; v_gene: TRBV30; abundance: .; d_gene: TRBD2; CDR3aa: CAWSGGGPSNEQFF; CDR3nt: TGTGCCTGGAGCGGCGGGGGGCCGTCCAATGAGCAGTTCTTC
j_gene: TRBJ2-1; v_gene: TRBV9; abundance: .; d_gene: TRBD2; CDR3aa: CASSVSSGYNEQFF; CDR3nt: TGTGCCAGCAGCGTATCTAGCGGCTACAATGAGCAGTTCTTC
j_gene: TRBJ2-5; v_gene: TRBV28; abundance: few; d_gene: TRBD1; CDR3aa: CASSSRATGGETQYF; CDR3nt: TGTGCCAGCAGTTCAAGGGCAACAGGGGGAGAGACCCAGTACTTC
j_gene: TRBJ2-3; v_gene: TRBV11-3; abundance: .; d_gene: TRBD1; CDR3aa: CASSLGGTGATDTQYF; CDR3nt: TGTGCCAGCAGCTTAGGCGGGACAGGGGCCACAGATACGCAGTATTTT
j_gene: TRBJ2-5; v_gene: TRBV7-7; abundance: once; d_gene: .; CDR3aa: CASSLERQETQYF; CDR3nt: TGTGCTAGCAGCTTAGAGCGGCAAGAGACCCAGTACTTC
j_gene: TRBJ2-7; v_gene: TRBV6-5; abundance: once; d_gene: TRBD2; CDR3aa: CASSYSSGSYEQYF; CDR3nt: TGTGCCAGCAGTTACTCTAGCGGGAGTTACGAGCAGTACTTC
j_gene: TRBJ1-5; v_gene: TRBV28; abundance: few; d_gene: .; CDR3aa: CASSMRGQPQHF; CDR3nt: TGTGCCAGCAGCATGAGGGGGCAGCCCCAGCATTTT
j_gene: TRBJ1-2; v_gene: TRBV10-3; abundance: .; d_gene: .; CDR3aa: CAISGGGNYGYTF; CDR3nt: TGTGCCATCAGTGGGGGAGGGAACTATGGCTACACCTTC
j_gene: TRBJ1-1; v_gene: TRBV30; abundance: .; d_gene: .; CDR3aa: CAWSVWAAGTEAFF; CDR3nt: TGTGCCTGGAGTGTGTGGGCGGCGGGCACTGAAGCTTTCTTT
j_gene: TRBJ2-1; v_gene: TRBV5-1; abundance: .; d_gene: TRBD2; CDR3aa: CASRAGLADYNEQFF; CDR3nt: TGCGCCAGCAGGGCGGGACTAGCAGATTACAATGAGCAGTTCTTC
j_gene: TRBJ1-6; v_gene: TRBV21-1; abundance: few; d_gene: .; CDR3aa: CASSKGQSNSPLHF; CDR3nt: TGTGCCAGCAGCAAAGGACAGTCCAATTCACCCCTCCACTTT
j_gene: TRBJ2-7; v_gene: TRBV6-6; abundance: few; d_gene: TRBD1; CDR3aa: CASSLGQLSYEQYF; CDR3nt: TGTGCCAGCAGTCTGGGACAGCTCTCCTACGAGCAGTACTTC